A single T cell receptor (beta chain) is shown here with its context. Trimming shortened V by 5 bases and J by 1 base, and 16 bases separated the two germline ends. The germline V gene has CDR1 SEHNR and CDR2 FQNEAQ (reference sequence). This CDR3 has 16 residues. The data were obtained in a study of CD8+ T cells in alopecia areata. Study at large: Each day, treated patients took oral tofacitinib twice, at 5 to 10 mg per dose.

Following RNA extraction, reverse transcription yielded cDNA that acted as the sequencing template. Assay used: immunoSEQ multiplex PCR; TCRdb lists only in-frame clones, some missing. The sample consists of approximately 150,000 clones, around 58% of them appearing once. Treatment noted: oral pan-JAK inhibitor, 5-10 mg twice daily. This clonotype was sampled from a human donor with alopecia areata. The sample in question was CD4+ T cells sorted from blood, obtained between weeks 55 and 70, from a patient treated with tofacitinib. The J gene is TRBJ2-3, the V gene TRBV7-9; TRBD2 is a possible D gene (6 bases). CDR3: CASSTRLTGGTDTQYF. In DNA form, the CDR3 reads TGTGCCAGCAGCACCCGACTTACGGGGGGCACAGATACGCAGTATTTT.